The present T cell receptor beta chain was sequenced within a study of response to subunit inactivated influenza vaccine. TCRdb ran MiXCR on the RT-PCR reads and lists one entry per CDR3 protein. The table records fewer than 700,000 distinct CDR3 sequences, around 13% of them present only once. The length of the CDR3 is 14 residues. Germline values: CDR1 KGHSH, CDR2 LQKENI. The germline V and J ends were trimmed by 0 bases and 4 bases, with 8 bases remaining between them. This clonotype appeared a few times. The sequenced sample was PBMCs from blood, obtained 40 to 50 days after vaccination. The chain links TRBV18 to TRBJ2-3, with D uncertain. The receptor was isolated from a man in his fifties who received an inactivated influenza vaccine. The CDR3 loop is CASSPPLAADTQYF. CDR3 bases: TGTGCCAGCTCACCACCGTTAGCAGCAGATACGCAGTATTTT.